This TCR beta chain was observed in a study of T cell responses to AZD1222 COVID-19 vaccine (dated by TCRdb to about 2021). About the investigation overall: AZD1222 recipients given second doses at about 4 weeks or at about 12 weeks were pooled, since spike-specific TCR depth and breadth were not found to differ between the two schedules. TCR sequencing covered fewer than 250 trial participants: 200 to 210 given two doses of AZD1222 and 26 given two doses of MenACWY control vaccine. Trial participants were enrolled by age into 18-55, 56-69 and 70-plus year subgroups, with about 150, 28 and 57 TCR-sequenced participants respectively.

The cysteine opens and the phenylalanine closes a CDR3 of 15 amino acids. The retained sequence is limited to the CDR3, 45 bases, with the frame set at the first base. From a lookup of the germline V gene, CDR1 and CDR2 are SGHTS and YDEGEE. The junction shows trimming of 1 base on V and 11 bases on J, plus 19 bases between the germline ends. In light of the paper, this sample's time point label describes: baseline before first vaccination. Vaccinee samples came from UK trials COV001 and COV002, including a single-blind randomized controlled phase 2/3 trial of AZD1222 (ChAdOx1 nCoV-19) in healthy adults. For TCRbeta chain sequencing, PBMC samples from trial participants were taken at day 0 and at day 28 after the second dose. The CDR3 regions of human TCRbeta chains were analyzed by immunosequencing. Processing in the source paper ran as follows. Repertoire TCRs were checked for matches against a reference library of SARS-CoV-2-specific TCRs that had been generated using the MIRA antigen-specificity platform. Breadth meant the fraction of unique TCRs that were SARS-CoV-2-associated, whereas depth meant the fraction of total T cells that were SARS-CoV-2-associated. Using the MIRA data, each spike-specific TCR was mapped to the spike region that the TCR reacts to and placed in a CD4 or CD8 class. Log10-transformed breadth and depth values were compared by one-way ANOVA with Sidak's multiple comparisons tests. TCRdb holds this immuneACCESS table with in-frame rearrangements only. Some clones are missing; in checked studies, unresolved V genes explain under half, and the rest has no known cause. V and J calls and clone size follow that table, whereas D and trimming were derived from the DNA. Counted in this sample were around 140,000 clones; 93% of them appeared once. The ten top clones hold about 5% of the sample.

Details on this clone: The antigen this receptor binds is unknown. Base qualities were left out, and no much larger clone turns up one base away.

Beyond this particular receptor, the publication reports: Only a handful of AZD1222 recipients were SARS-CoV-2 seropositive at baseline, limiting conclusions about previously exposed vaccinees. Because no day 14 peak-response samples were available, repertoires were characterized only after the peak T cell response. Most participants were white British and females outnumbered males, and the authors suggested that clonal diversity may have been underestimated. The 56-69-year group was small, and its depth increase did not reach significance, likely because of low power. Nearly half of unique spike-specific TCRs reportedly recognized epitopes outside regions mutated in the B.1.351 and B.1.1.7 variants. After two AZD1222 doses, both the breadth and the depth of spike-specific TCRs were significantly higher than at day 0 and than in MenACWY recipients. CD4 TCRs associated with the vaccine covered the entire spike protein, and the dominant responses were in regions 160-218 and 743-854.

The sequencing here drew on peripheral blood, taken on day 0 of AZD1222 vaccination. The chain is encoded by TRBV5-8 joined to TRBJ1-5, with TRBD1 as a weak D call on 6 bases. The TCR originated in an adult in good health. The CDR3 has the sequence CASSLQGGPSWAQHF. The DNA sequence is given as TGTGCCAGCAGCTTGCAAGGGGGGCCCTCCTGGGCCCAGCATTTT.